These T cell receptor beta chains were read from a single sample in a study of blood T cell repertoires in COVID-19. Measured with immunoSEQ multiplex PCR; TCRdb has only the in-frame clones, and not every one. The profile covers approximately 75,000 clones, with about 86% appearing a single time and approximately 5.8% taken by the ten largest. The material sequenced was peripheral blood. The receptors were sampled from a man older than 75 with COVID-19, enrolled during active disease. Each CDR3 is given with its conserved first and last residue. A D gene is named only where the DNA matches it firmly. The size of a clone is reported for some rows only, either as once, few or many, or as a class for expanded clones.

size | D | J | V | DNA | CDR3
. | TRBD1 | TRBJ2-7 | TRBV7-9 | TGTGCCAGCAGCCAACCAACAGGGGCTTCCTACGAGCAGTACTTC | CASSQPTGASYEQYF
. | . | TRBJ1-1 | TRBV2 | TGTGCCAGCGTGGCGGAAATTGACACTGAAGCTTTCTTT | CASVAEIDTEAFF
. | TRBD1 | TRBJ2-3 | TRBV2 | TGTGCCAGCAGTCCCGGGACAGGGCCAACAGGTACGCAGTATTTT | CASSPGTGPTGTQYF
. | . | TRBJ1-1 | TRBV5-1 | TGCGCCAGCAGCTTGTTAGTTTCTGAAAACACTGAAGCTTTCTTT | CASSLLVSENTEAFF
once | . | TRBJ1-6 | TRBV5-6 | TGTGCCAGCAGCAGGGGCCCGAGCTCCTATAATTCACCCCTCCACTTT | CASSRGPSSYNSPLHF
. | . | TRBJ1-1 | TRBV6-6 | TGTGCCAGCTTACAGGGCCAAGGCACTGAAGCTTTCTTT | CASLQGQGTEAFF
. | TRBD1 | TRBJ2-5 | TRBV12-3/TRBV12-4 | TGTGCCAGCAGGGCAGGGGGTATAGAGACCCAGTACTTC | CASRAGGIETQYF
. | TRBD1 | TRBJ2-3 | TRBV7-3 | TGTGCCAGCAGCTTAGGGACAGGGACAGATACGCAGTATTTT | CASSLGTGTDTQYF
few | TRBD1 | TRBJ1-1 | TRBV7-3 | TGTGCCAGCAGCTTAAGGTCCGGGACAGGGGCCCTAAACACTGAAGCTTTCTTT | CASSLRSGTGALNTEAFF
few | . | TRBJ1-2 | TRBV2 | TGTGCCAGCGTCCCGGCGGGCTATGGCTACACCTTC | CASVPAGYGYTF
once | . | TRBJ1-2 | TRBV28 | TGTGCCAGCAGTTTAGGGCAGGGTCACTATGGCTACACCTTC | CASSLGQGHYGYTF
. | TRBD2 | TRBJ2-5 | TRBV9 | TGTGCCAGCAGCGTAGCTCCTAGCGGCCAAGAGACCCAGTACTTC | CASSVAPSGQETQYF
. | TRBD1 | TRBJ1-4 | TRBV7-9 | TGTGCCAGCAGCAGGGACAGGGGCTATGAAAAACTGTTTTTT | CASSRDRGYEKLFF
. | . | TRBJ1-1 | TRBV6-2/TRBV6-3 | TGTGCCAGCAGTTACGGATTACCGGGGAACACTGAAGCTTTCTTT | CASSYGLPGNTEAFF
. | . | TRBJ2-1 | TRBV29-1 | TGCAGCTCTCGACAGGACTCCTACAATGAGCAGTTCTTC | CSSRQDSYNEQFF
. | TRBD2 | TRBJ2-1 | TRBV24-1 | TGTGCCACCAGTGACAAACTAGCGGGGGGCCGAAGCTCCTACAATGAGCAGTTCTTC | CATSDKLAGGRSSYNEQFF
. | . | TRBJ2-2 | TRBV7-9 | TGTGCCAGCAGCCCCTACACCGGGGAGCTGTTTTTT | CASSPYTGELFF